Below are 17 T cell receptor beta chains sequenced from a single sample in a study of tissue T cells after allogeneic stem cell transplantation. Repertoires were generated with immunoSEQ multiplex PCR, while TCRdb's copy carries only in-frame clones and drops some. The table has approximately 47,000 clones, 65% to 80% seen once. The material sequenced was sorted cells pooled from one or two spleens. These receptors all come from a pool of C57BL/6 mice in good health.

By sample fraction, this clone is medium-sized. The genes are named according to mouse. With the read ending 1 residue before the CDR3 end, the germline J gene is used to fill in that end. Different DNA sequences within this sample yield the same CDR3. This chain links TRBV3 with TRBJ2-7; 11 bases align to TRBD2. This CDR3 spans 14 amino acids. Germline V gene lookup returns CDR1 SNHLY and CDR2 FYNGKV (reference sequence). The junction had 0 bases not matched to a gene; V was cut back by 1 base and J by 4 bases. The sequenced part of the CDR3 DNA is TGTGCCAGCAGCTTAGGGGACTGGGGGTATGAACAGTAC. Its protein product is CASSLGDWGYEQY. The complete CDR3 sequence is CASSLGDWGYEQYF.

With regard to this clone: Gene labels here are mouse ones. The CDR3: CASGSQGALAEQFF. The sequenced part of the CDR3 DNA is TGTGCTAGCGGTTCCCAGGGGGCATTGGCTGAGCAGTTC. The J gene is TRBJ2-1, the V gene TRBV29, with 8 positions matching TRBD1. Read sequence stops 1 residue before the CDR3 end, and the germline J gene provides the missing end. The V segment lost 8 bases and the J segment 7 bases; nucleotides outside the gene matches: 10. CDR1 MSHET and CDR2 SYDVDS come from the germline V gene. This CDR3 has 14 residues.

With respect to this clone: Gene names are the mouse ones. The CDR3 goes on 1 residue after the read ends, and that part is filled in from the germline J gene. This sequence joins TRBV14 and TRBJ2-2; no reliable D call. Germline V gene data show CDR1 as SGHDT and CDR2 as FRDEAV. The CDR3 covers 15 residues. V dropped 0 bases and J dropped 0 bases, with 6 bases sitting between them. CDR3 loop: CASSFWGANTGQLYF. The part of the CDR3 DNA that was read is TGTGCCAGCAGTTTCTGGGGAGCAAACACCGGGCAGCTCTAC.

A word on this clone: Mouse gene names apply. The read ends 1 residue shy of where the CDR3 ends; the end is completed using the germline J gene. The J gene is TRBJ1-3, the V gene TRBV26; 9 bases match TRBD1. This CDR3 has 16 amino acids. Germline V CDR1 and CDR2: KGHPV, FQNQEV (reference sequence). V lost 4 bases to trimming and J lost 0 bases; unmatched junction nucleotides: 4. The sequenced CDR3 bases are TGTGCCAGCAGTCACGGGACAGGGAATTCTGGAAATACGCTCTAT. Protein sequence: CASSHGTGNSGNTLY. The CDR3 in full is CASSHGTGNSGNTLYF. Full variable domain (remainder filled in from reference TRBV26 and TRBJ1-3): NSKVIQTPRYLVKGQGQKAKMRCIPEKGHPVVFWYQQNKNNEFKFLINFQNQEVLQQIDMTEKRFSAECPSNSPCSLEIQSSEAGDSALYLCASSHGTGNSGNTLYFGEGSRLIVV.

Of note for this clone: Here the gene names and germline are mouse. The CDR3 end lies 1 residue beyond the end of the read and is filled in from the germline J gene. The chain has TRBV13-3 and TRBJ2-7; unclear D gene. V was shortened by 6 bases and J by 0 bases, with 7 bases between the two germline ends. Germline V gene sequence: CDR1 NNHDY, CDR2 SYVADS. The CDR3 totals 12 residues. CDR3 in amino acids: CASTSGSYEQYF. CDR3 DNA (partial): TGTGCCAGCACCTCAGGCTCCTATGAACAGTAC.

Points on this clone: Germline and genes: mouse. The read stops 1 residue short of the end of the CDR3; the missing end is completed from the germline J gene. This same CDR3 is encoded by further DNA sequences in the sample. The gene calls are TRBV31 and TRBJ2-3; weak D call: TRBD2 (6 bases). Trimming pared 0 bases from V and 0 bases from J, leaving 7 bases between. CDR1 GKSSPN and CDR2 SITVG come from the germline V gene. CDR3 length: 14 residues. The CDR3 bases that were read are TGTGCCTGGAGTCTTTGGGGGAGTGCAGAAACGCTGTAT. The encoded protein is CAWSLWGSAETLY. The CDR3 as a whole reads CAWSLWGSAETLYF.

As to this clone: All gene names here are mouse names. The read falls 1 residue short of the CDR3 end, and the missing part is taken from the germline J gene. The J gene is TRBJ2-7, the V gene TRBV1; 12 nucleotides align to TRBD2. The CDR3 totals 14 residues. CDR1 and CDR2 from the germline V gene are NSQYPW and LRSPGD (reference sequence). J lost 7 bases, V lost 3 bases, and 4 bases had no gene match. Incomplete CDR3 DNA: TGCACCTGCAGTGCCGGGACTGGGGGGTGGGAACAGTAC. Translation gives CTCSAGTGGWEQY. The full CDR3 protein is CTCSAGTGGWEQYF.

This clone has a single count. Gene and germline names: mouse. The CDR3 DNA, read in part, is TGTGCCAGCAGTGTGACAGAGAACACCGGGCAGCTCTAC. It encodes CASSVTENTGQLY. The entire CDR3 is CASSVTENTGQLYF. The chain joins TRBV13-1 to TRBJ2-2, with D possibly matching TRBD1 (5 bases). The read ends 1 residue shy of where the CDR3 ends; the end is completed using the germline J gene. The CDR3 contains 14 residues. The V gene lost 3 bases and the J gene lost 2 bases, with 8 bases spanning the gap. Germline V lookup: CDR1 NSHNY, CDR2 SYGAGN.

Details on this clone: Gene names and germline refer to mouse. The missing CDR3 end, 1 residue past where the read stops, is filled in from the germline J gene. The genes are TRBV20 and TRBJ1-1; maybe TRBD1 (5 bases). V gave up 0 bases and J gave up 1 base, with 6 bases separating them. This CDR3 is built from 13 residues. Germline V gene data show CDR1 as GFQATS and CDR2 as STVNSAI. CDR3 loop: CGARDTGNTEVFF. The DNA read from the CDR3 is TGTGGTGCTAGGGATACAGGGAACACAGAAGTCTTC.

A note on this clone: Gene names are the mouse ones. The read comes to an end 1 residue before the CDR3 does, leaving the germline J gene to fill in the end. The chain links TRBV3 to TRBJ1-2, with D possibly TRBD1 on 6 matching bases. V gave up 4 bases and J gave up 0 bases, with 9 bases separating them. CDR1 and CDR2 from the germline V gene are SNHLY and FYNGKV (reference sequence). CDR3 length: 14 amino acids. The CDR3 bases that were read are TGTGCCAGCAGCTGGGACAATGCAAACTCCGACTACACC. Protein sequence: CASSWDNANSDYT. The entire CDR3 protein reads CASSWDNANSDYTF.

Comments on this clone: The gene names given are mouse names. The sequenced fragment ends 1 residue before the CDR3 boundary, so the rest is inferred from the germline J gene. The chain employs TRBV31 and TRBJ2-4; D is unclear. Looked up from germline, CDR1 is GKSSPN and CDR2 is SITVG. V was cut by 2 bases and J by 0 bases, with 6 bases left in between. CDR3 length equals 13 residues. The CDR3 bases that were read are TGTGCCTGGAGTGTGGGTAGTCAAAACACCTTGTAC. Residues: CAWSVGSQNTLY. From start to end, the CDR3 is CAWSVGSQNTLYF.

Details on this clone: The genes and germline here are from mouse. The read gets to within 1 residue of the CDR3 end, and the germline J gene fills in the rest. Other DNA sequences from this sample encode an identical CDR3 as well. V gene TRBV13-2 combines with J gene TRBJ2-5, with D uncertain. This CDR3 region has 11 residues. CDR1 is NNHNN, CDR2 SYGAGS, per germline (reference sequence). Between the trimmed V and J ends, which lost 2 bases and 4 bases, there was a span of 2 bases. CDR3 sequence reads: CASGEEDTQYF. The CDR3 bases that were read are TGTGCCAGCGGTGAGGAAGACACCCAGTAC.

This clone was observed a handful of times. Gene labels here are mouse ones. The read is 1 residue too short to cover the CDR3 end, so that end is filled in from the germline J gene. The same CDR3 is also encoded by other DNA sequences in this sample. The chain links TRBV3 to TRBJ2-7, with TRBD1 matching 10 bases. This CDR3 spans 14 amino acids. The germline gives CDR1 SNHLY, CDR2 FYNGKV (reference sequence). V lost 1 base to trimming and J lost 4 bases; unmatched junction nucleotides: 1. The CDR3: CASSLGTGGYEQYF. CDR3 DNA (partial): TGTGCCAGCAGCTTAGGGACAGGGGGTTATGAACAGTAC.

On this clone: Gene labels here are mouse ones. The CDR3 loop reads CASGLGIQNTLYF. The sequenced part of the CDR3 DNA is TGTGCCAGCGGGCTGGGGATTCAAAACACCTTGTAC. V gene TRBV13-2 combines with J gene TRBJ2-4; a possible D gene is TRBD2 (6 bases). The read finishes 1 residue shy of the CDR3 end, and the germline J gene is used to complete it. V shed 5 bases and J shed 2 bases, with 9 bases lying between them. The CDR3 length is 13 residues. Germline-derived CDR1 and CDR2 are NNHNN and SYGAGS (reference sequence).

About this clone itself: Gene names refer to mouse genes. The CDR3 end falls 1 residue outside the read, so it is completed with the germline J gene. This chain links TRBV20 with TRBJ1-1; 10 bases fit TRBD1. The CDR3 runs to 13 residues. Per germline, CDR1 GFQATS and CDR2 STVNSAI. Trimming at V came to 1 base and at J to 4 bases, leaving 0 bases not matched to a gene. The CDR3 sequence is CGARGQGATEVFF. Incomplete CDR3 DNA: TGTGGTGCTAGGGGACAGGGGGCCACAGAAGTCTTC.

As regards this clone: Gene names are the mouse ones. CDR3 bases read: TGTGCCAGCAGTGTATATGAACAGTAC. Translated: CASSVYEQY. The full CDR3 is CASSVYEQYF. The genes are TRBV13-3 and TRBJ2-7; no reliable D call. The CDR3 end is not reached by the read, which stops 1 residue before it; the germline J gene fills it in. Trimming removed 3 bases from V and 4 bases from J, with 2 bases in between. The CDR3 length is 10 residues. Germline values: CDR1 NNHDY, CDR2 SYVADS.

Concerning this clone itself: Genes and germline are mouse. The CDR3 end lies 1 residue beyond the end of the read and is filled in from the germline J gene. The J gene is TRBJ1-5, the V gene TRBV31; possible D gene TRBD1, 6 bases. Germline CDR1 reads GKSSPN; CDR2 reads SITVG. The V end was cut by 0 bases, the J end by 3 bases, with 15 bases between. The CDR3 length is 16 residues. The sequenced part of the CDR3 DNA is TGTGCCTGGAGTCTAGGGGGGCGCGGCCGCAACCAGGCTCCGCTT. Its translation: CAWSLGGRGRNQAPL. The entire CDR3 sequence reads CAWSLGGRGRNQAPLF.